Included here is one T cell receptor (beta chain) sequence, with context. The antigen is undetermined. Sequencing used immunoSEQ multiplex PCR; TCRdb keeps in-frame clones, though not all of them. The profile covers fewer than 130,000 clones, with around 90% appearing a single time and 2.5% to 3.5% taken by the ten largest. These data are taken from a study of T cell responses to AZD1222 COVID-19 vaccine. Study details: Pooled together were second doses at about 4 or about 12 weeks. Findings and limits, study-wide: Two AZD1222 doses significantly raised spike-specific TCR breadth and depth over controls.

This CDR3 spans 15 amino acids. The V and J ends lost 7 bases and 0 bases, in that order; junction bases with no gene match: 6. Germline assignment: CDR1 SGHTA and CDR2 FQGNSA. The chain employs TRBV7-2 and TRBJ2-3, with 8 bases fitting TRBD2. The input for sequencing was peripheral blood, taken on day 0 of AZD1222 vaccination. The clonotype comes from an adult in good health. The CDR3 spells CASTAGGHSTDTQYF. The CDR3, as DNA: TGTGCCAGCACCGCGGGGGGTCATAGCACAGATACGCAGTATTTT.